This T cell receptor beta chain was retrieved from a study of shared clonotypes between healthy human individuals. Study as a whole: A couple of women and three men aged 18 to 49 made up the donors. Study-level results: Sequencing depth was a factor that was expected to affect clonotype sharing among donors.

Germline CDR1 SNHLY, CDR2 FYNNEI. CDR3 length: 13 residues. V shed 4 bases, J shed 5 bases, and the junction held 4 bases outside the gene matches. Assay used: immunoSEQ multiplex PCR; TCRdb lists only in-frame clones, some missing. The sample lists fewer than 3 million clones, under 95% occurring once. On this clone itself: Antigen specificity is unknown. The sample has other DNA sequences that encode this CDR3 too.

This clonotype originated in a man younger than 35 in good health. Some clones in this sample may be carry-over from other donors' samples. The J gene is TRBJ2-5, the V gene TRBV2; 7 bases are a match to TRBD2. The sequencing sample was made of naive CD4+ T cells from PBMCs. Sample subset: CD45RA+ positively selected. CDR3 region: CASSGLAQETQYF. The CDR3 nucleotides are TGTGCCAGCAGTGGACTAGCTCAGGAGACCCAGTACTTC.